Below are 30 T cell receptor beta chains sequenced from a single sample in a study of OX40 agonist ivuxolimab in advanced cancers. The method was immunoSEQ multiplex PCR; TCRdb's version includes in-frame clones alone and lacks a portion of them. The sample lists 55,000 to 75,000 clones, about four fifths occurring once. The sequencing used CD4+ or CD8+ T cells sorted from blood, collected in a trial of the OX40 agonist ivuxolimab. Receptor source: an adult with an advanced solid tumor such as melanoma, head and neck, liver or kidney cancer.

The chain links TRBV6-1 to TRBJ1-4; 8 nucleotides match TRBD1. Germline trimming cut 3 bases from V and 4 bases from J; bases unmatched to any gene: 4. CDR3 size: 15 residues. CDR1 and CDR2 from the germline V gene are MNHNS and SASEGT. The CDR3 nucleotides are TGTGCCAGCAGTGACCAGGGGGCAAGTAATGAAAAACTGTTTTTT. This translates into CASSDQGASNEKLFF.

The V and J genes are TRBV9 and TRBJ1-4; TRBD1 might be the D (6 bases). CDR1 and CDR2 from the germline V gene are SGDLS and YYNGEE. This CDR3 has 15 amino acids. V lost 4 bases and J 4 bases, leaving 14 bases between the germline ends. The CDR3 DNA is TGTGCCAGCAGCACTATGGGGGGCGGTAATGAAAAACTGTTTTTT. This sequence encodes CASSTMGGGNEKLFF.

This clone was seen just once. The chain uses TRBV5-5 and TRBJ1-1; weak D call: TRBD1 (5 bases). V shed 4 bases and J shed 7 bases, with 20 bases lying between them. The CDR3 totals 15 residues. Germline-derived CDR1 and CDR2 are SGHKS and YYEKEE (reference sequence). CDR3: CASSRTATENYEAFF. Written as DNA, the CDR3 is TGTGCCAGCAGCCGAACGGCGACAGAGAATTATGAAGCTTTCTTT.

This clone was seen only a few times. V and J are TRBV2 and TRBJ1-2; no clear D. Germline CDR1 and CDR2: SNHLY and FYNNEI. V was cut by 2 bases and J by 2 bases, with 6 bases left in between. This CDR3 contains 13 residues. DNA of the CDR3: TGTGCCAGCAGTGAATACAGAAACTATGGCTACACCTTC. It encodes CASSEYRNYGYTF.

As regards this clone: The sample contains more than one DNA sequence encoding this CDR3. The chain links TRBV5-1 to TRBJ1-2; no clear D gene. Germline lookup yields CDR1 SGHRS and CDR2 YFSETQ. This CDR3 has 13 residues. V was cut by 0 bases and J by 3 bases, with 6 bases left in between. Written as DNA, the CDR3 is TGCGCCAGCAGCTTGGGCAACGACTATGGCTACACCTTC. Its protein product is CASSLGNDYGYTF.

The J gene is TRBJ1-2, the V gene TRBV5-4; TRBD1 matches at 8 bases. Germline V gene sequence: CDR1 SGHNT, CDR2 YYREEE (reference sequence). This CDR3 region has 15 residues. V was pared by 2 bases and J by 0 bases, with 3 bases of the junction left unmatched. CDR3 in amino acids: CASSLQGGANYGYTF. CDR3 coding DNA: TGTGCCAGCAGCTTACAGGGGGGAGCTAACTATGGCTACACCTTC.

This chain uses TRBV12-2 with TRBJ2-5; TRBD2 was called by the table and not checked on the DNA. TRBV12-2 is termed a pseudogene. The length of the CDR3 is 17 residues. The CDR3 spells CASRLRGSGGARETQYF. The DNA of the CDR3 is TGTGCAAGTCGCTTAAGGGGTAGCGGGGGGGCCAGAGAGACCCAGTACTTC.

The chain couples TRBV30 to TRBJ2-5; tentative D call: TRBD1 (5 bases). The CDR3 runs 13 residues. The V end was cut by 5 bases, the J end by 2 bases, with 12 bases between. Per germline, CDR1 GTSNPN and CDR2 SVGIG (reference sequence). The CDR3 DNA reads as TGTGCCTGGTATTCAGGGCGGCAAGAGACCCAGTACTTC. Protein sequence: CAWYSGRQETQYF. Supplemented by reference TRBV30 and TRBJ2-5, the full variable domain reads SQTIHQWPATLVQPVGSPLSLECTVEGTSNPNLYWYRQAAGRGLQLLFYSVGIGQISSEVPQNLSASRPQDRQFILSSKKLLLSDSGFYLCAWYSGRQETQYFGPGTRLLVL.

V and J are TRBV15 and TRBJ2-7; perhaps TRBD2 as D (6 bases). The germline V gene has CDR1 LNHNV and CDR2 YYDKDF (reference sequence). The CDR3 is 15 residues long. Trimming removed 1 base at V and 5 bases at J, with 15 bases between. The CDR3 coding sequence is TGTGCCACCAGCAGAGGGGGGGATCCCCCCCACGAGCAGTACTTC. Amino acids: CATSRGGDPPHEQYF.

The chain carries TRBV5-1 and TRBJ1-6, with D tentatively TRBD1 (6 bases). V lost 4 bases and J lost 0, with 14 bases in between. The CDR3 contains 17 residues. Per the germline V gene, CDR1 is SGHRS and CDR2 is YFSETQ. DNA of the CDR3: TGCGCCAGCAGCCCCCGGACAGTCAGCTCCTATAATTCACCCCTCCACTTT. Residues: CASSPRTVSSYNSPLHF. The full variable domain, its missing parts supplied by reference TRBV5-1 and TRBJ1-6, is KAGVTQTPRYLIKTRGQQVTLSCSPISGHRSVSWYQQTPGQGLQFLFEYFSETQRNKGNFPGRFSGRQFSNSRSEMNVSTLELGDSALYLCASSPRTVSSYNSPLHFGNGTRLTVT.

Here the CDR3 DNA reads TGTAAGAAGGACAGCGGTTACGAGCAGTACTTC. It specifies CKKDSGYEQYF. V gene TRBV14 combines with J gene TRBJ2-7; tentatively, D is TRBD1 (6 bases). Germline CDR1 is SGHDN and CDR2 is FVKESK. This CDR3 has 11 amino acids.

The chain is built from TRBV25-1 and TRBJ1-2; D may be TRBD1 (5 bases). The CDR3 spans 13 residues. Germline lookup yields CDR1 MGHDK and CDR2 SYGVNS. V lost 7 bases and J lost 4, with 13 bases in between. This chain's CDR3 is CASKVSGRYGYTF. The CDR3 nucleotides are TGTGCCAGCAAGGTATCGGGACGCTATGGCTACACCTTC.

Concerning this clone itself: Relative to the germline gene, one junction end is altered; a read error may explain this. V usage is TRBV6-1 and J usage is TRBJ1-3, with TRBD1 as a possible D gene (5 bases). The germline gives CDR1 MNHNS, CDR2 SASEGT. The CDR3 extends over 15 amino acids. In DNA, the CDR3 is TGTGCCAGCAGCGAAGCAGGGTTTTATGGAAACACCATATATTTT. It yields the protein CASSEAGFYGNTIYF.

This chain uses TRBV6-6 with TRBJ1-3; D possibly corresponds to TRBD1 (5 bases). Trimming shortened V by 8 bases and J by 4 bases, and 21 bases separated the two germline ends. The CDR3 spans 16 residues. Looked up from germline, CDR1 is MNHNY and CDR2 is SVGAGI (reference sequence). CDR3 amino acids: CASYRPGGDSGNTIYF. In DNA form, the CDR3 reads TGTGCCAGCTACCGCCCGGGGGGGGATTCAGGAAACACCATATATTTT.

This chain joins TRBV11-2 and TRBJ1-3, with 7 bases identical to TRBD1. The length of the CDR3 is 15 residues. The germline V gene encodes CDR1 SGHAT and CDR2 FQNNGV. Unmatched junction bases numbered 8, after V lost 5 bases and J lost 4 bases. The CDR3 here is CASSQTGVSGNTIYF. In nucleotides, the CDR3 is TGTGCCAGCAGCCAAACAGGGGTATCCGGAAACACCATATATTTT.

The V call is TRBV11-3, the J call TRBJ2-3; TRBD1 might be the D (5 bases). CDR3 length: 15 amino acids. V was shortened by 5 bases and J by 2 bases, with 14 bases between the two germline ends. The germline V gene encodes CDR1 SGHNT and CDR2 YENEEA. CDR3 DNA: TGTGCCAGCAGCCTAGGGGCCACTCCCACAGATACGCAGTATTTT. It encodes CASSLGATPTDTQYF.

J is TRBJ1-1 and V is TRBV2; a weak D match, TRBD1 (5 bases). The CDR3 sequence is 14 residues long. Germline-derived CDR1 and CDR2 are SNHLY and FYNNEI. V shed 9 bases and J shed 3 bases, with 17 bases lying between them. The CDR3 sequence is CARGRAIGDTEAFF. As DNA, the CDR3 is TGTGCCAGGGGCAGGGCCATTGGGGACACTGAAGCTTTCTTT.

The chain has TRBV27 and TRBJ2-2; D is unresolved. V was pared by 3 bases and J by 3 bases, with 5 bases between. Germline CDR1 reads MNHEY; CDR2 reads SMNVEV (reference sequence). The CDR3 is made up of 13 amino acids. CDR3 in DNA: TGTGCCAGCAGTTTCCGGGACACCGGGGAGCTGTTTTTT. Its translation is CASSFRDTGELFF.

This clone was detected once. The chain carries TRBV4-2 and TRBJ2-7, with 13 bases matching TRBD2. Germline V gene lookup returns CDR1 LGHNA and CDR2 YNFKEQ. V dropped 1 base and J dropped 6; count of bases not matched to a gene: 12. The CDR3 covers 18 residues. In DNA form, the CDR3 reads TGTGCCAGCAGCCAAGCTAGCGTGTGGGGACTAGCGGGGAGCGAGCAGTACTTC. Its translation is CASSQASVWGLAGSEQYF.

The chain combines TRBV5-1 with TRBJ2-4; the match to TRBD2 covers 11 bases. Trimming took 5 bases from V and 5 from J; bases not matched to a gene: 3. The CDR3 is 14 residues long. Germline V gives CDR1 SGHRS, CDR2 YFSETQ. CDR3 DNA sequence: TGCGCCAGCAGACAGGGACTAGCGGAAAACATTCAGTACTTC. As protein: CASRQGLAENIQYF.

CDR3 sequence reads: CASSPGGGQPQHF. The DNA for the CDR3 is TGTGCCAGCAGCCCCGGTGGCGGGCAGCCCCAGCATTTT. V usage is TRBV2 and J usage is TRBJ1-5; D is undetermined. This CDR3 spans 13 amino acids. The V gene lost 6 bases and the J gene lost 7 bases, with 13 bases spanning the gap. Germline lookup yields CDR1 SNHLY and CDR2 FYNNEI.

This clone was counted a few times. The chain couples TRBV5-1 to TRBJ2-7, with TRBD1 identical over 8 bases. This CDR3 comprises 14 residues. Per the germline V gene, CDR1 is SGHRS and CDR2 is YFSETQ. Trimming cost V 0 bases and J 6 bases; bases outside gene matches: 5. The CDR3 DNA reads as TGCGCCAGCAGCTTGGCACAGGGGGTCGGCGAGCAGTACTTC. This sequence encodes CASSLAQGVGEQYF.

The chain couples TRBV2 to TRBJ1-1, with 8 bases matching TRBD1. Trimming removed 6 bases from V and 0 bases from J; junction bases left unmatched: 3. Germline CDR1 and CDR2: SNHLY and FYNNEI. The CDR3 has 14 amino acids. The CDR3 DNA is TGTGCCAGCAGAGAGACAGGGGTGAACACTGAAGCTTTCTTT. This codes for CASRETGVNTEAFF.

The rearrangement uses TRBV10-2 and TRBJ1-2; 7 bases agree with TRBD1. Germline loops: CDR1 WSHSY, CDR2 SAAADI. CDR3 length: 15 residues. V shed 0 bases, J shed 3 bases, and the junction held 4 bases outside the gene matches. The CDR3 protein is CASSESRQGDYGYTF. CDR3 nucleotides: TGCGCCAGCAGTGAGTCTAGGCAGGGGGACTATGGCTACACCTTC.

V and J are TRBV19 and TRBJ1-2; D unclear. V shed 1 base and J shed 3 bases, with 6 bases lying between them. In germline, CDR1 is LNHDA, CDR2 SQIVND (reference sequence). There are 13 residues in the CDR3. The CDR3 region is CASSIVGYYGYTF. The CDR3 DNA sequence: TGTGCCAGTAGTATAGTGGGATACTATGGCTACACCTTC.

V gene TRBV5-5 combines with J gene TRBJ2-7; D is undetermined. The germline V gene has CDR1 SGHKS and CDR2 YYEKEE (reference sequence). The CDR3 sequence is 14 residues long. V was cut by 4 bases and J by 3 bases, with 14 bases left in between. The CDR3 DNA follows: TGTGCCAGCAGCAGTGGGCGGTCCAGCTACGAGCAGTACTTC. As protein: CASSSGRSSYEQYF.

The chain carries TRBV18 and TRBJ1-5; perhaps TRBD1 as D (5 bases). Germline CDR1 reads KGHSH; CDR2 reads LQKENI. The CDR3 extends over 15 amino acids. Trimming removed 4 bases from V and 4 bases from J, with 14 bases in between. CDR3 coding DNA: TGTGCCAGCTCACGGGGACGGCGGGTTAATCAGCCCCAGCATTTT. Protein sequence: CASSRGRRVNQPQHF.

The V and J genes are TRBV10-3 and TRBJ2-2, with 9 bases that match TRBD2. Germline V lookup: CDR1 ENHRY, CDR2 SYGVKD. CDR3 length: 14 residues. After removal of 9 bases from V and 2 bases from J, the junction contained 4 bases not matched to a gene. This CDR3 is CAIAGGFNTGELFF. In DNA form, the CDR3 reads TGTGCCATAGCGGGGGGCTTCAACACCGGGGAGCTGTTTTTT.

The chain carries TRBV21-1 and TRBJ1-1. TRBV21-1 constitutes a pseudogene. CDR3 size: 17 residues. The CDR3 DNA is TGTGCCAGCAGCCCACGGGCGGGCCGCGGGGTGAACACTGAAGCTTTCTTT. This sequence encodes CASSPRAGRGVNTEAFF.

The chain recombines TRBV9 with TRBJ1-6, with D unresolved. Germline CDR1 and CDR2: SGDLS and YYNGEE. The germline V and J ends were trimmed by 0 bases and 7 bases, with 5 bases remaining between them. This CDR3 contains 13 residues. As DNA, the CDR3 is TGTGCCAGCAGCGTAGATCGGAATTCACCCCTCCACTTT. The encoded protein is CASSVDRNSPLHF.